This passage covers 28 T cell receptor beta chains from one sample sequenced in a study of graft-versus-host responses after intestinal transplantation. This table comes from immunoSEQ multiplex PCR, and its TCRdb copy is limited to in-frame clones, with some not included. The profile shows some 81,000 clones, roughly 91% of them singletons. No antigens are known for them. The sequencing here drew on unstimulated CD4+ T cells sorted from spleen or lymph node cells, taken before intestinal transplant. The receptors were sampled from a human donor who received an intestinal transplant.

The chain carries TRBV5-1 and TRBJ2-1; TRBD1 matches at 7 bases. This CDR3 has 14 residues. The junction had 4 bases not matched to a gene; V was cut back by 2 bases and J by 5 bases. The V gene's germline CDR1 is SGHRS and CDR2 YFSETQ. This CDR3 is CASSFRDSDNEQFF. The CDR3 DNA reads TGCGCCAGCAGCTTCCGGGACAGTGACAATGAGCAGTTCTTC. The variable domain in full, completed from reference TRBV5-1 and TRBJ2-1, reads KAGVTQTPRYLIKTRGQQVTLSCSPISGHRSVSWYQQTPGQGLQFLFEYFSETQRNKGNFPGRFSGRQFSNSRSEMNVSTLELGDSALYLCASSFRDSDNEQFFGPGTRLTVL.

To note about this clone: One end of the junction does not line up with germline, which may come from a read error. V is TRBV15 and J is TRBJ2-1; TRBD1 matches 10 bases. The CDR3 loop spans 20 amino acids. CDR1 and CDR2 from the germline V gene are LNHNV and YYDKDF (reference sequence). This chain's CDR3 is CATRRANWTGGGGSYNEQFF. The CDR3 DNA sequence: TGTGCCACCAGAAGAGCTAATTGGACAGGGGGGGGAGGCTCCTACAATGAGCAGTTCTTC.

This clone was detected only a few times. Other DNA sequences within the sample encode an identical CDR3. This sequence joins TRBV6-1 and TRBJ2-3; 7 positions match TRBD1. This CDR3 is 14 amino acids long. Germline CDR1 MNHNS, CDR2 SASEGT. V lost 7 bases to trimming and J lost 0 bases; unmatched junction nucleotides: 4. CDR3 residues: CASTGQRSTDTQYF. The CDR3 DNA reads as TGTGCCAGCACGGGACAGCGTAGCACAGATACGCAGTATTTT.

The CDR3 DNA is TGTGCCAGCTCACCTCTACAGGGGGATGTGAACACTGAAGCTTTCTTT. Translated, it gives CASSPLQGDVNTEAFF. This sequence joins TRBV18 and TRBJ1-1; TRBD1 agrees at 8 bases. CDR1 and CDR2 from the germline V gene are KGHSH and LQKENI. This CDR3 region has 16 residues. V lost 3 bases to trimming and J lost 0 bases; unmatched junction nucleotides: 6.

As to this clone: In the same sample, other DNA sequences code for this CDR3. The chain couples TRBV5-1 to TRBJ2-7; possible D gene TRBD1, 6 bases. The CDR3 extends over 13 amino acids. Trimming removed 0 bases at V and 4 bases at J, with 8 bases between. Germline loops: CDR1 SGHRS, CDR2 YFSETQ. Written as DNA, the CDR3 is TGCGCCAGCAGCTTGGACAGGGCTTACGAGCAGTACTTC. As protein: CASSLDRAYEQYF.

The gene calls are TRBV2 and TRBJ2-2; D perhaps matches TRBD2 (5 bases). Deletions cut 5 bases from V and 2 bases from J, with 12 bases between. The germline CDR1 and CDR2 sequences are SNHLY and FYNNEI. This CDR3 contains 15 residues. The DNA of the CDR3 is TGTGCCAGCAGTCGTCAGCGGATTAACACCGGGGAGCTGTTTTTT. It codes for CASSRQRINTGELFF.

V and J are TRBV27 and TRBJ1-2, with TRBD1 matching over 7 bases. Germline loops: CDR1 MNHEY, CDR2 SMNVEV (reference sequence). V shed 3 bases, J shed 1 base, and the junction held 5 bases outside the gene matches. CDR3 length equals 15 residues. The CDR3 sequence: CASSFNRGLNYGYTF. The CDR3 DNA reads TGTGCCAGCAGTTTCAACAGGGGACTTAACTATGGCTACACCTTC.

The V and J genes are TRBV19 and TRBJ1-5, with D perhaps matching TRBD1 (5 bases). V gave up 4 bases and J gave up 0 bases, with 19 bases separating them. Germline CDR1 and CDR2: LNHDA and SQIVND (reference sequence). The CDR3 contains 18 residues. CDR3 in amino acids: CASSTQTTDPYSNQPQHF. The CDR3, as DNA: TGTGCCAGTAGTACCCAGACGACAGATCCATATAGCAATCAGCCCCAGCATTTT.

This clone was seen only a few times. V usage is TRBV5-4 and J usage is TRBJ1-3; D ambiguous. Germline CDR1 reads SGHNT; CDR2 reads YYREEE (reference sequence). V was trimmed by 0 bases and J by 2 bases, leaving 6 bases between them. This CDR3 spans 14 amino acids. The CDR3 nucleotides read TGTGCCAGCAGCTTGGGGGGAGCTGGAAACACCATATATTTT. Its protein is CASSLGGAGNTIYF.

The V call is TRBV19, the J call TRBJ1-5, with D tentatively TRBD1 (6 bases). Germline V gene data show CDR1 as LNHDA and CDR2 as SQIVND (reference sequence). Trimming cost V 7 bases and J 0 bases, with 10 bases left between them. The CDR3 length is 14 residues. CDR3 sequence reads: CASIPTGSNQPQHF. Written as DNA, the CDR3 is TGTGCCAGTATCCCGACAGGTAGCAATCAGCCCCAGCATTTT.

The rearrangement uses TRBV5-4 and TRBJ2-3; D unresolved. The CDR3 is made up of 13 amino acids. Germline CDR1 is SGHNT and CDR2 is YYREEE (reference sequence). V lost 0 bases and J lost 4, with 6 bases in between. The CDR3 bases are TGTGCCAGCAGCTTGGATTCGGCAGATACGCAGTATTTT. Its translation is CASSLDSADTQYF.

The chain is built from TRBV6-1 and TRBJ2-5; 7 bases line up with TRBD1. The trim removed 6 bases at V and 2 bases at J, leaving 6 bases unmatched. CDR1 is MNHNS, CDR2 SASEGT, per germline. The CDR3 contains 14 residues. The CDR3 region is CASRLGRGQETQYF. The CDR3 DNA is TGTGCCAGCAGACTGGGCAGGGGGCAAGAGACCCAGTACTTC.

This rearrangement joins TRBV2 to TRBJ2-2, with 10 bases that match TRBD1. V shed 6 bases and J 1 base; nucleotides not matched to a gene: 5. CDR3 size: 16 residues. Germline V CDR1 and CDR2: SNHLY, FYNNEI. The CDR3 loop reads CASRRGQGLNTGELFF. The CDR3 nucleotides read TGTGCCAGCAGGAGGGGACAGGGGTTGAACACCGGGGAGCTGTTTTTT. Based on the CDR3 plus reference TRBV2 and TRBJ2-2, the full variable domain is EPEVTQTPSHQVTQMGQEVILRCVPISNHLYFYWYRQILGQKVEFLVSFYNNEISEKSEIFDDQFSVERPDGSNFTLKIRSTKLEDSAMYFCASRRGQGLNTGELFFGEGSRLTVL.

J is TRBJ1-1 and V is TRBV20-1, with D hard to call. V was trimmed by 4 bases and J by 5 bases, leaving 8 bases between them. Germline V gene data show CDR1 as DFQATT and CDR2 as SNEGSKA (reference sequence). The CDR3 length is 11 residues. The CDR3 sequence is CSATRSTEAFF. DNA of the CDR3: TGCAGTGCTACCCGGAGTACTGAAGCTTTCTTT.

The chain employs TRBV4-1 and TRBJ2-1; possible D gene TRBD1, 5 bases. Per germline, CDR1 MGHRA and CDR2 YSYEKL. The CDR3 length is 14 residues. The V end was cut by 5 bases, the J end by 3 bases, with 11 bases between. The CDR3 DNA reads TGCGCCAGCAGCGGGTGGGGCGGCTACAATGAGCAGTTCTTC. Translation gives CASSGWGGYNEQFF.

The V and J genes are TRBV5-1 and TRBJ2-2; TRBD2 matches 10 bases. Germline V gene data show CDR1 as SGHRS and CDR2 as YFSETQ. The trim removed 4 bases at V and 0 bases at J, leaving 3 bases unmatched. The CDR3 is made up of 16 amino acids. As DNA, the CDR3 is TGCGCCAGCAGCCTCGGACTAGCGGCGAACACCGGGGAGCTGTTTTTT. Amino acid sequence: CASSLGLAANTGELFF.

V usage is TRBV27 and J usage is TRBJ1-3; no clear D. The CDR3 totals 16 residues. Trimming took 4 bases from V and 0 from J, leaving 13 bases between them. Germline V lookup: CDR1 MNHEY, CDR2 SMNVEV (reference sequence). The CDR3 protein is CASSSRLSSSGNTIYF. Written as DNA, the CDR3 is TGTGCCAGCAGTTCTCGACTCTCGAGCTCTGGAAACACCATATATTTT.

The chain employs TRBV15 and TRBJ2-5, with TRBD2 as a possible D gene (6 bases). The germline V gene encodes CDR1 LNHNV and CDR2 YYDKDF (reference sequence). Trimming removed 8 bases at V and 1 base at J, with 14 bases between. This CDR3 is 14 amino acids long. The DNA of the CDR3 is TGTGCCACCCGTAGGCGGGACTCCCAAGAGACCCAGTACTTC. This encodes CATRRRDSQETQYF.

The chain has TRBV7-2 and TRBJ1-2, with D perhaps matching TRBD1 (6 bases). Trimming took 0 bases from V and 4 from J, leaving 15 bases between them. This CDR3 contains 16 residues. Per the germline V gene, CDR1 is SGHTA and CDR2 is FQGNSA. CDR3 bases: TGTGCCAGCAGCTTAGCGGCGTGGGGGCCCGGCTATGGCTACACCTTC. Protein sequence: CASSLAAWGPGYGYTF.

This clone was observed once. The chain links TRBV5-1 to TRBJ1-1, with 8 bases aligning to TRBD1. Trimming at V came to 7 bases and at J to 0 bases, leaving 11 bases not matched to a gene. Germline CDR1 and CDR2: SGHRS and YFSETQ. The CDR3 covers 16 residues. DNA of the CDR3: TGCGCCAGCTCGGCAGGGGGCTATCCAATGAACACTGAAGCTTTCTTT. It yields the protein CASSAGGYPMNTEAFF.

This clone was observed a few times. The chain couples TRBV10-2 to TRBJ1-1; D ambiguous. Germline V gene lookup returns CDR1 WSHSY and CDR2 SAAADI. V lost 2 bases, J lost 5 bases, and 9 bases lay in between. The CDR3 totals 13 residues. The CDR3 region is CASSEGGRTEAFF. The CDR3, as DNA: TGCGCCAGCAGTGAGGGCGGGAGGACTGAAGCTTTCTTT.

The chain employs TRBV27 and TRBJ1-5; TRBD1 might be the D (6 bases). There are 17 residues in the CDR3. Germline-derived CDR1 and CDR2 are MNHEY and SMNVEV (reference sequence). V shed 5 bases and J shed 4 bases, with 21 bases lying between them. CDR3: CASSTTNNTGLNQPQHF. For the CDR3, the DNA is TGTGCCAGCAGTACTACTAACAACACAGGGTTGAATCAGCCCCAGCATTTT.

The chain is built from TRBV4-1 and TRBJ1-1, with D perhaps matching TRBD1 (6 bases). Per germline, CDR1 MGHRA and CDR2 YSYEKL. V was pared by 1 base and J by 7 bases, with 16 bases between. The CDR3 totals 15 residues. The CDR3: CASSQGGGRTVEAFF. The CDR3 DNA reads TGCGCCAGCAGCCAAGGGGGGGGGCGGACAGTTGAAGCTTTCTTT.

The rearrangement uses TRBV2 and TRBJ2-1; TRBD2 agrees at 9 bases. Germline loops: CDR1 SNHLY, CDR2 FYNNEI. V was clipped by 8 bases and J by 15 bases; unmatched bases: 14. This CDR3 spans 13 amino acids. This CDR3 reads CASAGERGAGRFF. CDR3 nucleotide sequence: TGTGCCAGCGCCGGGGAGCGGGGGGCAGGGCGGTTCTTC.

The chain combines TRBV20-1 with TRBJ2-3; no clear D gene. The CDR3 is 11 amino acids. Germline V lookup: CDR1 DFQATT, CDR2 SNEGSKA (reference sequence). V shed 1 base and J shed 8 bases, with 7 bases lying between them. The CDR3 loop reads CSARAVSTQYF. CDR3 bases: TGCAGTGCTAGAGCTGTCTCTACGCAGTATTTT.

The genes are TRBV4-2 and TRBJ2-1; 8 bases are shared with TRBD2. CDR3 length: 16 amino acids. The ends lost 0 bases at V and 4 bases at J; junction bases unmatched: 5. Germline-derived CDR1 and CDR2 are LGHNA and YNFKEQ. As DNA, the CDR3 is TGTGCCAGCAGCCAAGAAGCGGGAGAAGCTTACAATGAGCAGTTCTTC. This encodes CASSQEAGEAYNEQFF.

This clone showed up just once. One junction end disagrees with the germline gene, perhaps due to a read error. This same CDR3 is encoded by further DNA sequences in the sample. This chain links TRBV30 with TRBJ2-7; 7 bases agree with TRBD1. The CDR3 consists of 11 residues. CDR1 is GTSNPN, CDR2 SVGIG, per germline (reference sequence). The CDR3 bases are TGCGCCTGGAGTGTGGGGCAGAGGGGGCACTTC. It encodes CAWSVGQRGHF.

About this clone itself: A read error may produce the germline difference seen at one junction end. The chain combines TRBV7-7 with TRBJ2-1; 9 bases agree with TRBD1. CDR3 length equals 16 residues. The germline V gene encodes CDR1 SSHAT and CDR2 FNYEAQ (reference sequence). Here the CDR3 reads CASSPGQGGHGNEQFF. DNA of the CDR3: TGTGCTAGCAGCCCGGGACAGGGAGGGCACGGCAATGAGCAGTTCTTC.